This T cell receptor (beta chain) was recorded in a study of T-cell memory formation after mild COVID-19. The CDR3 is 13 amino acids. V was clipped by 1 base and J by 4 bases, with 8 bases between them. Per the germline V gene, CDR1 is SGHRS and CDR2 is YFSETQ. TCRdb redid the calling of the 5' RACE reads with MiXCR, one entry per CDR3 protein. The sample carries 400,000 to 500,000 distinct CDR3 sequences, around 18% recorded once. A few counts support this clonotype. The clonotype was recovered from an adult woman who had mild COVID-19 (a few samples of this study predate the infection). Cell type and time point are not known. This chain uses TRBV5-1 with TRBJ1-1; D ambiguous. Material for sequencing was PBMCs or a T cell subset sorted from them (not recorded which). The CDR3 here is CASSLSLGTEAFF. The CDR3, as DNA: TGCGCCAGCAGCTTGAGCCTGGGCACTGAAGCTTTCTTT.